The rows below give T cell receptor beta chains drawn from one sample of a study of spatial heterogeneity in lung cancer. One entry per CDR3 protein, called by TCRdb with MiXCR from the 5' RACE reads. The sample comprises around 24,000 distinct CDR3 sequences, approximately 7% of which are singletons, and roughly 13% rests with the top ten. Source: PBMCs, taken at surgery. These receptors were taken from a male donor with early-stage non-small cell lung cancer. Each CDR3 is given with its conserved first and last residue. D genes are given only for firm matches. A row's size may be missing; if present it is once, few, many or a size class.

v_call: TRBV5-1; d_call: TRBD1; clone_size: many; j_call: TRBJ1-1; cdr3_aa: CASSTRTGPVADTEAFF; cdr3_nt: TGCGCCAGCAGCACCCGGACAGGGCCCGTGGCGGACACTGAAGCTTTCTTT
v_call: TRBV7-2; d_call: NA; clone_size: many; j_call: TRBJ2-5; cdr3_aa: CASSTGQRMQETQYF; cdr3_nt: TGTGCCAGCAGCACAGGACAGAGAATGCAAGAGACCCAGTACTTC
v_call: TRBV20-1; d_call: TRBD1; clone_size: many; j_call: TRBJ1-1; cdr3_aa: CSARDPRTGGGNTEAFF; cdr3_nt: TGCAGTGCTAGAGATCCTAGGACAGGGGGCGGGAACACTGAAGCTTTCTTT
v_call: TRBV29-1; d_call: NA; clone_size: many; j_call: TRBJ1-4; cdr3_aa: CSAGAHSEKLFF; cdr3_nt: TGCAGCGCCGGGGCCCACTCTGAAAAACTGTTTTTT
v_call: TRBV4-1; d_call: NA; clone_size: few; j_call: TRBJ1-3; cdr3_aa: CASSPRFDSGNTIYF; cdr3_nt: TGCGCCAGCAGCCCGCGTTTTGATTCTGGAAACACCATATATTTT
v_call: TRBV29-1; d_call: NA; clone_size: NA; j_call: TRBJ2-5; cdr3_aa: CSVGPEQGQYF; cdr3_nt: TGCAGCGTGGGCCCCGAGCAAGGCCAGTACTTC
v_call: TRBV20-1; d_call: NA; clone_size: many; j_call: TRBJ1-2; cdr3_aa: CSARDAGAPYTF; cdr3_nt: TGCAGTGCTAGAGATGCAGGGGCGCCCTACACCTTC
v_call: TRBV5-1; d_call: NA; clone_size: medium-sized; j_call: TRBJ1-1; cdr3_aa: CASSPQVPNTEAFF; cdr3_nt: TGCGCCAGCAGCCCGCAGGTTCCGAACACTGAAGCTTTCTTT
v_call: TRBV12-3/TRBV12-4; d_call: TRBD2; clone_size: many; j_call: TRBJ2-5; cdr3_aa: CASSFRTSGSGISKETQYF; cdr3_nt: TGTGCCAGCAGTTTCCGGACTAGCGGGAGCGGCATATCGAAAGAGACCCAGTACTTC
v_call: TRBV12-3/TRBV12-4; d_call: NA; clone_size: many; j_call: TRBJ1-4; cdr3_aa: CASSPGPINEKLFF; cdr3_nt: TGTGCCAGCAGCCCAGGGCCCATTAATGAAAAACTGTTTTTT
v_call: TRBV7-2; d_call: TRBD2; clone_size: many; j_call: TRBJ2-1; cdr3_aa: CASSKIAGTNNEQFF; cdr3_nt: TGTGCCAGCAGTAAAATAGCGGGCACCAACAATGAGCAGTTCTTC
v_call: TRBV6-2/TRBV6-3; d_call: TRBD2; clone_size: few; j_call: TRBJ2-1; cdr3_aa: CASSHGGNEQFF; cdr3_nt: TGTGCCAGCAGCCACGGGGGGAATGAGCAGTTCTTC